This entry features one TCR beta chain sequence. This clonotype was recorded at least ten times. Its antigen target is currently unknown. One base away there is no much larger clone; base qualities are not given. The time point label on this specimen signifies: healthy volunteer bleed at 2 weeks. Total RNA was extracted from unfractionated whole blood that had been collected in Tempus Blood RNA tubes. Four or five healthy volunteers acted as controls for TCR sequencing and had blood drawn at day 0, 2 weeks and 6 weeks. Looking up the germline V gene yields CDR1 MDHEN and CDR2 SYDVKM. Unmatched junction bases come to 9, with V trimmed by 4 bases and J by 8 bases. Inclusive of the bounding cysteine and phenylalanine, the CDR3 is 16 residues long. The only DNA kept is the CDR3, 48 bases in frame from the first base. The library relied on RACE. Sequencing took place on a NextSeq 500. During library preparation, unique molecular identifiers were attached to individual cDNA molecules so that TCRs could be counted in a quantitative, reproducible way. The authors' pipeline ran thus. Samples had a median of roughly 98,000 TCRs, with a range from about 23,224 to 700,000. The Decombinator software suite was used to annotate the V, J and CDR3 of the TCR reads. For the PS versus PT1 abundance plots, all samples were subsampled to the same number of TCRs (28,000). Expanded TCRs were defined as absent before sensitization and observed at least eight times at the 2-week time point. TCRdb cleaned the public reads at Q25 with fastp, built clones with MiXCR and kept in-frame beta chains. Rows are unified per CDR3 protein, each entry keeping the most common DNA and genes. Clone size and V and J calls follow TCRdb, not the original study. This sample lists over 45,000 distinct CDR3 sequences; about 4.5% were detected once. 1.5% to 2% of the sample comes from the top ten.

The record originates from a study of human T cells and chemical hapten exposure (dated by TCRdb to the early 2020s). In terms of the full investigation: Libraries were pooled for sequencing, and variation in per-sample TCR yields was attributed mainly to small differences in library volumes within the pool. The study tracked peripheral blood TCR repertoire changes in vivo during primary and secondary sensitization to the hapten diphenylcyclopropenone (DPC) in alopecia patients. Each blood RNA sample was used to sequence both TCR alpha and TCR beta chains. Points the paper makes about the study in general: Repeated subsampling changed both the strength of the expansion versus patch-test correlation and the threshold at which that correlation became significant. The number of TCRs above 1 in 1000 frequency did not change with DPC sensitization; there was no evidence of global repertoire structure alterations.

The clonotype was recovered from a female donor in good health. Some clones in this sample may be carry-over from other donors' samples. The specimen was whole blood. The chain employs TRBV28 and TRBJ1-4; 11 junctional bases match TRBD1. DNA sequence: TGTGCCAGCAGTTCCGGGACAGGGGGGCTTGGGGAAAAACTGTTTTTT. This gives the protein CASSSGTGGLGEKLFF.